Presented here are 13 T cell receptor beta chains from one specimen sequenced in a study of blood T cells in healthy people across ages. A second PCR of 7 to 11 cycles used a sample-barcoded 5' primer and a J-beta primer mix. TCRdb reprocessed the 5' RACE reads via MiXCR and lists one record per CDR3 protein. The table lists approximately 780,000 distinct CDR3 sequences, 20% to 30% of them singletons. These data also formed part of another study, on T cells of mothers and their children.

Sequences were obtained from blood. The receptors here all came from a boy aged 5-17 years in good health.

The chain links TRBV12-3 or TRBV12-4 to TRBJ2-1, with 9 bases lining up with TRBD2. This CDR3 is 14 amino acids long. J lost 7 bases, V lost 7 bases, and 8 bases had no gene match. DNA of the CDR3: TGTGCCAGCACCTGGGGACTAGCTCAGAATGAGCAGTTCTTC. This codes for CASTWGLAQNEQFF.

The chain recombines TRBV29-1 with TRBJ1-2; 10 bases agree with TRBD1. The CDR3 is 14 residues long. CDR1 and CDR2 (germline): SQVTM, ANQGSEA. After removal of 5 bases from V and 8 bases from J, the junction contained 11 bases not matched to a gene. In nucleotides, the CDR3 is TGCAGCGTTCGACCGGGACAGGGGTCGGTCGGCTACACCTTC. Its protein product is CSVRPGQGSVGYTF.

This clonotype has a handful of counts. The chain couples TRBV6-9 to TRBJ1-4; TRBD1 is a possible D gene (5 bases). V was shortened by 0 bases and J by 7 bases, with 15 bases between the two germline ends. Germline loops: CDR1 MNHGY, CDR2 SVAAGI. The CDR3 has 16 amino acids. The DNA of the CDR3 is TGTGCCAGCAGTTATTCTCAAGGGACCAAGGGTGAAAAACTGTTTTTT. Translation: CASSYSQGTKGEKLFF.

Concerning this clonotype: The DNA is left out, because the CDR3 cannot be placed on it with certainty; the CDR3 is given as TCRdb lists it. This chain joins TRBV5-1 and TRBJ2-1; TRBD1 was called by the table and not checked on the DNA. CDR1 and CDR2 (germline): SGHRS, YFSETQ. From its first to its last residue, the CDR3 has 15 amino acids. The CDR3 region is CASSLVGGGAGREFF.

This clonotype has more than one count but fewer than ten. V and J are TRBV7-9 and TRBJ2-5, with D perhaps matching TRBD2 (5 bases). V dropped 2 bases and J dropped 2 bases, with 12 bases sitting between them. CDR1 and CDR2 (germline): SEHNR, FQNEAQ (reference sequence). The CDR3 loop spans 15 amino acids. CDR3 residues: CASSLTTGNQETQYF. DNA of the CDR3: TGTGCCAGCAGCTTAACTACGGGGAATCAAGAGACCCAGTACTTC.

This clonotype was observed a handful of times. The chain couples TRBV27 to TRBJ2-7; D is perhaps TRBD1 or TRBD2 (5 bases each). Germline V gene data show CDR1 as MNHEY and CDR2 as SMNVEV (reference sequence). The ends were cut back, 6 bases at V and 0 bases at J, with 15 bases in the middle. The length of the CDR3 is 15 residues. CDR3 sequence: CASRPHPGLSYEQYF. DNA of the CDR3: TGTGCCAGCAGACCTCATCCGGGGCTCTCCTACGAGCAGTACTTC.

This clonotype was counted between two and nine times. The genes are TRBV6-2 or TRBV6-3 and TRBJ2-4; tentative D call: TRBD1 (6 bases). CDR1 and CDR2 from the germline V gene are MNHEY and SVGEGT. The CDR3 is made up of 13 amino acids. V was shortened by 6 bases and J by 4 bases, with 10 bases between the two germline ends. The CDR3 DNA follows: TGTGCCAGCAGCCGCGGACAGAAAAACATTCAGTACTTC. The encoded protein is CASSRGQKNIQYF.

In its sample, this clonotype was seen a few times. The gene calls are TRBV12-3 or TRBV12-4 and TRBJ2-1, with D possibly being TRBD2 (5 bases). With the DNA end fitting TRBJ2-7 better, the J assignment may be wrong. The CDR3 totals 14 residues. CDR3 sequence: CASSFGGPYRGQYF. The CDR3 DNA sequence: TGTGCCAGCAGTTTTGGCGGGCCCTACCGGGGGCAGTACTTC.

This clonotype has a handful of counts. The J gene is TRBJ2-1, the V gene TRBV15; either TRBD1 or TRBD2 may fit D (5 bases each). V lost 2 bases and J 9 bases, leaving 11 bases between the germline ends. The length of the CDR3 is 13 residues. Germline CDR1 is LNHNV and CDR2 is YYDKDF (reference sequence). CDR3 protein: CATSRNVGGEQFF. CDR3 sequence (DNA): TGTGCCACCAGCAGAAATGTTGGGGGTGAGCAGTTCTTC.

The rearrangement joins TRBV6-5 to TRBJ1-1; TRBD1 might be the D (5 bases). V lost 7 bases and J lost 2, with 11 bases in between. There are 13 residues in the CDR3. Germline V gene sequence: CDR1 MNHEY, CDR2 SVGAGI. CDR3 residues: CASTRDGNTEAFF. DNA for the CDR3: TGTGCCAGCACTAGGGACGGAAACACTGAAGCTTTCTTT.

In its sample, this clonotype was seen a few times. Its ends do not fully match the called genes, so a read error is possible. This sequence joins TRBV5-1 and TRBJ2-3; 7 bases fit TRBD2. CDR1 is SGHRS, CDR2 YFSETQ, per germline. This CDR3 contains 16 residues. Here the CDR3 reads CASSLGLAASTDTQYF. CDR3 sequence (DNA): TGTGCCAGCAGCTTAGGCCTAGCGGCTAGCACAGATACGCAGTATTTT.

Points on this clonotype: One junction end does not reproduce the germline sequence, and a read error may be involved. The J gene is TRBJ1-2, the V gene TRBV5-1, with 8 bases lining up with TRBD1. This CDR3 region has 14 residues. From germline, CDR1 is SGHRS and CDR2 YFSETQ. CDR3 region: CASSTGQEVYGYTF. Written as DNA, the CDR3 is TGCGCCAGCAGCACGGGACAGGAAGTTTATGGTTACACCTTC.

The chain has TRBV28 and TRBJ1-4; possibly TRBD1 for D (5 bases). CDR1 is MDHEN, CDR2 SYDVKM, per germline. V was clipped by 6 bases and J by 7 bases, with 15 bases between them. This CDR3 contains 14 residues. Here the CDR3 DNA reads TGTGCCAGCAGCCCGGCAGGGAGGGGTGAAAAACTGTTTTTT. This codes for CASSPAGRGEKLFF.